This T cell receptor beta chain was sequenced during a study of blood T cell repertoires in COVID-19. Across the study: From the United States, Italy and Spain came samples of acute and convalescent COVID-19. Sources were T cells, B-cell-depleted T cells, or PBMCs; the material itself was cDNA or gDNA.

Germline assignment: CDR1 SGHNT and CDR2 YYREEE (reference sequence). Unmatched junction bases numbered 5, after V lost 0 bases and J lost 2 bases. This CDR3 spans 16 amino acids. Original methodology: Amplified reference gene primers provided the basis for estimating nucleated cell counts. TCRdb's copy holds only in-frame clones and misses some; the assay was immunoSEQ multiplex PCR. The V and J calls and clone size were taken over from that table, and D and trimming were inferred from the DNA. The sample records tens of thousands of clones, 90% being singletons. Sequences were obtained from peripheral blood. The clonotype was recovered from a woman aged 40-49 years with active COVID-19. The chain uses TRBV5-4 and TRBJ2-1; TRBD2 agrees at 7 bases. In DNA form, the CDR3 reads TGTGCCAGCAGCTTGGGGGCCGGGACTACCTACAATGAGCAGTTCTTC. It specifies CASSLGAGTTYNEQFF. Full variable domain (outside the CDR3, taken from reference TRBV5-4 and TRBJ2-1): ETGVTQSPTHLIKTRGQQVTLRCSSQSGHNTVSWYQQALGQGPQFIFQYYREEENGRGNFPPRFSGLQFPNYSSELNVNALELDDSALYLCASSLGAGTTYNEQFFGPGTRLTVL.